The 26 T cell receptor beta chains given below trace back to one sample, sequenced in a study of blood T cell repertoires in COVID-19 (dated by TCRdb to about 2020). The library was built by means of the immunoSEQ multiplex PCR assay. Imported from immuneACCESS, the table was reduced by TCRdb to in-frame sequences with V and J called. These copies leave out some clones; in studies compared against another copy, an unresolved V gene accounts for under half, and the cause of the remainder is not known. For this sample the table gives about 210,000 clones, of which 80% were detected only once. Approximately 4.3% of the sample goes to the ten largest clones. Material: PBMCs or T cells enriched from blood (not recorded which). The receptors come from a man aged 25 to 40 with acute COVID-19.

The CDR3 DNA reads as TGTGCCAGCTGCGCAGGGGGTTCACCCCTCCACTTT. Protein sequence: CASCAGGSPLHF. The chain combines TRBV6-6 with TRBJ1-6; 7 nucleotides agree with TRBD1. The V gene's germline CDR1 is MNHNY and CDR2 SVGAGI (reference sequence). The V gene end was trimmed by 8 bases and the J gene end by 9 bases; junction bases not matched to a gene: 4. The CDR3 length is 12 residues.

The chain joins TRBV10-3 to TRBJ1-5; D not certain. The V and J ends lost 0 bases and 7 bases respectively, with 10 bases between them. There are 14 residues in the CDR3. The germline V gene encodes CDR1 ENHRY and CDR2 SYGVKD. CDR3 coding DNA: TGTGCCATCAGTGAGTCGAACGGGGTGCAGCCCCAGCATTTT. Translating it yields CAISESNGVQPQHF.

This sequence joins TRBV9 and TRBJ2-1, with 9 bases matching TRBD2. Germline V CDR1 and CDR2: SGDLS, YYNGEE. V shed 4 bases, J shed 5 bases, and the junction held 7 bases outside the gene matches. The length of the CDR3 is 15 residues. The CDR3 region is CASSPRGGANNEQFF. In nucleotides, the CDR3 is TGTGCCAGCAGCCCCCGCGGGGGGGCTAACAATGAGCAGTTCTTC.

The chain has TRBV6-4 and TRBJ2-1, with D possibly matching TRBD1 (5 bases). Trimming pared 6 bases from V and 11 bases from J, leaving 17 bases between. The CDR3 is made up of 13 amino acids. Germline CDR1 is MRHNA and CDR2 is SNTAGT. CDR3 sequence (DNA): TGTGCCAGCAGGACCGCTTCAGGGTTCAAGCAGTTCTTC. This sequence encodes CASRTASGFKQFF.

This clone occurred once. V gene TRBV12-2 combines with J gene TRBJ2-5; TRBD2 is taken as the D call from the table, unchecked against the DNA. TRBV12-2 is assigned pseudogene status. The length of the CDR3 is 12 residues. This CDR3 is CASRPFRETQYF. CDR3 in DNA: TGTGCAAGTCGCCCCTTTCGGGAGACCCAGTACTTC.

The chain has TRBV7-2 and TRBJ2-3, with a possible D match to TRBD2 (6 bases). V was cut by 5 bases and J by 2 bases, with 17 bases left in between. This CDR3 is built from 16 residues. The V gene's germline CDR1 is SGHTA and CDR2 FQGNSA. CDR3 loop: CASSERRGTDTDTQYF. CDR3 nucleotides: TGTGCCAGCAGCGAGAGGCGCGGGACTGACACAGATACGCAGTATTTT.

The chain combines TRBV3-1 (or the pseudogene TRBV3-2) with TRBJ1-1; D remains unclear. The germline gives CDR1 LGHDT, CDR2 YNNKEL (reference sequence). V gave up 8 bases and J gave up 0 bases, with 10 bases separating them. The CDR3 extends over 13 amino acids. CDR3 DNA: TGTGCCAGCGCCAGTACTATGAACACTGAAGCTTTCTTT. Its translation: CASASTMNTEAFF.

The CDR3 protein is CSVLLSQGPGNTIYF. The DNA of the CDR3 is TGCAGCGTCCTACTATCCCAGGGCCCTGGAAACACCATATATTTT. The chain has TRBV29-1 and TRBJ1-3; D is possibly TRBD1 (5 bases). This CDR3 has 15 amino acids. Looked up from germline, CDR1 is SQVTM and CDR2 is ANQGSEA. V was shortened by 6 bases and J by 2 bases, with 17 bases between the two germline ends.

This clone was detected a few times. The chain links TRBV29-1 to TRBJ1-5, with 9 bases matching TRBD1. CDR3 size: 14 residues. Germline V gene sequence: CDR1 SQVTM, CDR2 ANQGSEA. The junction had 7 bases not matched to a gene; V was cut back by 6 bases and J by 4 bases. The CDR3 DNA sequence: TGCAGCGTGATGACCGGGACAGGGAATCAGCCCCAGCATTTT. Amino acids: CSVMTGTGNQPQHF.

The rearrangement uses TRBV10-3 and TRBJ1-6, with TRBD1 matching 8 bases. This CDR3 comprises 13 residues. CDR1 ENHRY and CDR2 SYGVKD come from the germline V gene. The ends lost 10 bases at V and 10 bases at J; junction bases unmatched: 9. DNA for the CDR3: TGTGCCACGACGGACAGGGTAGACTCACCCCTCCACTTT. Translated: CATTDRVDSPLHF.

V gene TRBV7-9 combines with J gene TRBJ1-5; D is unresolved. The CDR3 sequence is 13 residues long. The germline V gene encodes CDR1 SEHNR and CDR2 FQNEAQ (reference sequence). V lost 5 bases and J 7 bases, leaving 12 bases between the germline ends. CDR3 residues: CASSGGNWQPQHF. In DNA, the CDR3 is TGTGCCAGCAGCGGAGGCAACTGGCAGCCCCAGCATTTT.

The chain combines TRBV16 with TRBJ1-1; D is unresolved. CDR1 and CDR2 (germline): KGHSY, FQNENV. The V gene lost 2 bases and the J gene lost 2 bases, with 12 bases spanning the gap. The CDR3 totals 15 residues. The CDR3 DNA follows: TGTGCCAGCAGCCAAGTGCGGGTAGGTAACACTGAAGCTTTCTTT. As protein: CASSQVRVGNTEAFF.

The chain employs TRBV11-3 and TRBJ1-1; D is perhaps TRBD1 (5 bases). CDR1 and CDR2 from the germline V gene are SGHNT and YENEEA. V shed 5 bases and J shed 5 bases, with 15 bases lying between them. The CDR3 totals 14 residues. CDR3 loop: CASSPEGRVTEAFF. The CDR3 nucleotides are TGTGCCAGCAGCCCGGAGGGCAGGGTGACTGAAGCTTTCTTT. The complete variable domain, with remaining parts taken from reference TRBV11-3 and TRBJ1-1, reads EAGVVQSPRYKIIEKKQPVAFWCNPISGHNTLYWYLQNLGQGPELLIRYENEEAVDDSQLPKDRFSAERLKGVDSTLKIQPAELGDSAVYLCASSPEGRVTEAFFGQGTRLTVV.

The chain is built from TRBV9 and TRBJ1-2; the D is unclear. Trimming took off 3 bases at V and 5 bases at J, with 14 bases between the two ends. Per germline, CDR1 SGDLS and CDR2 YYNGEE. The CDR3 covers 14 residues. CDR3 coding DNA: TGTGCCAGCAGCGCCGGGGAAAGTCGTTATGGCTACACCTTC. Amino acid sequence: CASSAGESRYGYTF.

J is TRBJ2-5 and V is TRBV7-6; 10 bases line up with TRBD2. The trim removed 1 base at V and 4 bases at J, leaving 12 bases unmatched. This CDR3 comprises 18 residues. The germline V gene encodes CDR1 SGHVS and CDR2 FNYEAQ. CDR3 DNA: TGTGCCAGCAGCTTAGAGGTCAGGGCTAGCGGGGGTGGAGAGACCCAGTACTTC. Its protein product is CASSLEVRASGGGETQYF.

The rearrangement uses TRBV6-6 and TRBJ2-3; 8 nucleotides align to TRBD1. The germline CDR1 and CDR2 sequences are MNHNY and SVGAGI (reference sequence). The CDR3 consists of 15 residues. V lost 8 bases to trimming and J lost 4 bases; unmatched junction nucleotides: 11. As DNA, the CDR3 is TGTGCCAGCCTCCAGGACAGGGAATATTCAGATACGCAGTATTTT. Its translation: CASLQDREYSDTQYF.

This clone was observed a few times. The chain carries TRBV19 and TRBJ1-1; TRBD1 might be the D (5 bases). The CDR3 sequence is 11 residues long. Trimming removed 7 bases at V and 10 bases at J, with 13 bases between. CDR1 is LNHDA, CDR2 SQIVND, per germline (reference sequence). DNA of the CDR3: TGTGCCAGTAATCCAGGGTCAGGAGCTTTCTTT. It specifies CASNPGSGAFF.

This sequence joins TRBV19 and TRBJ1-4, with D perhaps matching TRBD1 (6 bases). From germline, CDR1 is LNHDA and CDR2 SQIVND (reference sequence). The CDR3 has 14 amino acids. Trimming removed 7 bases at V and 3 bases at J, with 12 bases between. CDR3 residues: CASNLGGPNEKLFF. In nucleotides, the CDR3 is TGTGCCAGTAACCTGGGGGGGCCTAATGAAAAACTGTTTTTT. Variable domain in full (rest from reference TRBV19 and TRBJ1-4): DGGITQSPKYLFRKEGQNVTLSCEQNLNHDAMYWYRQDPGQGLRLIYYSQIVNDFQKGDIAEGYSVSREKKESFPLTVTSAQKNPTAFYLCASNLGGPNEKLFFGSGTQLSVL.

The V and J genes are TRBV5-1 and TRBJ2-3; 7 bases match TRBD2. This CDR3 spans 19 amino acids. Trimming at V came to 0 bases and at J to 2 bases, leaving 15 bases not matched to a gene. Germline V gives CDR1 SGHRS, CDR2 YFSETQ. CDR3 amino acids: CASSLEKEPGGRHTDTQYF. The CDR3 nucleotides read TGCGCCAGCAGCTTGGAGAAGGAGCCGGGAGGCAGACACACAGATACGCAGTATTTT.

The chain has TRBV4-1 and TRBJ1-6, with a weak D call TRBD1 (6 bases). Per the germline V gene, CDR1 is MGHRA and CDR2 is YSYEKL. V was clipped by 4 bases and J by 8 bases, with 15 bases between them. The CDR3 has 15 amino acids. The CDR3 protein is CASSPGQGIYSPLHF. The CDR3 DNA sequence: TGCGCCAGCAGCCCGGGTCAGGGGATCTATTCACCCCTCCACTTT.

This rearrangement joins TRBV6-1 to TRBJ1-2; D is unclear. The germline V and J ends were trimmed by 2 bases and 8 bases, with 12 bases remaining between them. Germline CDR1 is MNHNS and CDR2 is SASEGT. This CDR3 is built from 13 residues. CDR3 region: CASSEFGVEGYTF. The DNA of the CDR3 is TGTGCCAGCAGTGAATTTGGAGTGGAGGGCTACACCTTC.

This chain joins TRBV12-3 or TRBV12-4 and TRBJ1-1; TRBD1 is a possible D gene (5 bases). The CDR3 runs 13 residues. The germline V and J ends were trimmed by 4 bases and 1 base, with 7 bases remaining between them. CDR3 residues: CASSYGQNTEAFF. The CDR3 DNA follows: TGTGCCAGCAGTTACGGACAGAACACTGAAGCTTTCTTT.

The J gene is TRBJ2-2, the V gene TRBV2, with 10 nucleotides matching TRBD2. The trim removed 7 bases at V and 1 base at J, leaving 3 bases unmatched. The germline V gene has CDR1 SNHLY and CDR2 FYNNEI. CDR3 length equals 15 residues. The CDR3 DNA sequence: TGTGCCAGCAAAGGGACTAGCGTGAACACCGGGGAGCTGTTTTTT. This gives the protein CASKGTSVNTGELFF.

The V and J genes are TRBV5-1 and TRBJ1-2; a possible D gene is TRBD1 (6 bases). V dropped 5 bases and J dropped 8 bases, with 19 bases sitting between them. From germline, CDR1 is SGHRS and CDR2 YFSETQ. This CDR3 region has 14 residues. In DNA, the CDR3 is TGCGCCAGCAGTTCCTCCAGGGGCACGTGGGGCTACACCTTC. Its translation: CASSSSRGTWGYTF.

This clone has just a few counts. The CDR3: CAWSSGEYEQYF. The CDR3 DNA is TGTGCCTGGAGCAGCGGGGAATACGAGCAGTACTTC. The chain links TRBV30 to TRBJ2-7; TRBD2 aligns across 7 bases. V gave up 3 bases and J gave up 4 bases; unmatched junction bases: 3. From germline, CDR1 is GTSNPN and CDR2 SVGIG (reference sequence). The CDR3 is made up of 12 amino acids.

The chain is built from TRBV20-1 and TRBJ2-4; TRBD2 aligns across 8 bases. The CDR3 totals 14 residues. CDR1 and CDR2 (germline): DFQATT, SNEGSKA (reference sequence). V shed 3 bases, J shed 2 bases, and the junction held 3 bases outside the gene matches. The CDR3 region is CSASPSGPKNIQYF. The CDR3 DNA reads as TGCAGTGCTAGTCCTAGCGGGCCCAAAAACATTCAGTACTTC.